The next 22 T cell receptor beta chains were all read from a single sample in a study of T-cell reconstitution after alpha-beta-depleted transplantation in children. As it was prepared, the TCRbeta library received unique molecular identifiers. TCRdb fed the PCR reads into MiXCR, producing one record per CDR3 protein. The sample contains 200,000 to 300,000 distinct CDR3 sequences, approximately 12% of which appear only once. The sequencing used PBMCs from the stem cell graft donor, collected from the stem cell graft. These TCRs come from a human donor who donated a stem cell graft to a child with acute lymphoblastic leukemia.

This clonotype has a handful of counts. V and J are TRBV6-4 and TRBJ2-2; no firm D call. This CDR3 has 11 amino acids. Germline V gives CDR1 MRHNA, CDR2 SNTAGT. V was shortened by 0 bases and J by 8 bases, with 1 base between the two germline ends. Written as DNA, the CDR3 is TGTGCCAGCAGTGACTCGGGGGAGCTGTTTTTT. It yields the protein CASSDSGELFF.

Many counts were recorded for this clonotype. This chain joins TRBV20-1 and TRBJ2-3, with D maybe TRBD1 (7 bases). The germline V gene encodes CDR1 DFQATT and CDR2 SNEGSKA (reference sequence). CDR3 size: 15 residues. V was shortened by 3 bases and J by 2 bases, with 15 bases between the two germline ends. In DNA form, the CDR3 reads TGCAGTGCTAGTTCCGACAGGGACTTCACAGATACGCAGTATTTT. Translating gives CSASSDRDFTDTQYF.

There are many counts of this clonotype. The chain uses TRBV5-1 and TRBJ2-7; 7 bases fit TRBD1. The CDR3 consists of 15 residues. Trimming at V came to 0 bases and at J to 5 bases, leaving 8 bases not matched to a gene. Germline CDR1 and CDR2: SGHRS and YFSETQ. Here the CDR3 reads CASSLDDRDPNEQYF. CDR3 DNA sequence: TGCGCCAGCAGCTTGGACGACAGGGATCCCAACGAGCAGTACTTC.

This clonotype was recorded at least ten times. The V and J genes are TRBV5-1 and TRBJ1-4, with 9 bases that match TRBD1. The germline CDR1 and CDR2 sequences are SGHRS and YFSETQ. V shed 4 bases and J 7 bases; nucleotides not matched to a gene: 8. This CDR3 is 15 amino acids long. The CDR3 DNA sequence: TGCGCCAGCAGCCTCTCACAGGGGGCGCGTGAAAAACTGTTTTTT. Its translation is CASSLSQGAREKLFF.

This clonotype was observed many times. V gene TRBV7-2 combines with J gene TRBJ1-2, with D perhaps matching TRBD1 (5 bases). Germline assignment: CDR1 SGHTA and CDR2 FQGNSA. This CDR3 has 16 amino acids. Trimming cost V 3 bases and J 6 bases, with 20 bases left between them. The CDR3 region has the DNA TGTGCCAGCAGCTTCGATAGAACGTCGAGAGGGGATGGCTACACCTTC. Amino acid sequence: CASSFDRTSRGDGYTF.

This clonotype appeared a single time. This may arise from a read error, as a much more abundant clone is one base away. The gene calls are TRBV4-2 and TRBJ2-2; TRBD2 matches 12 bases. The CDR3 spans 17 residues. The germline V gene encodes CDR1 LGHNA and CDR2 YNFKEQ. This CDR3 reads CTSSQELAGGRTGELFF. DNA for the CDR3: TGTACCAGCAGCCAAGAACTAGCGGGAGGAAGAACCGGGGAGCTGTTTTTT.

This clonotype was detected ten times or more. The rearrangement uses TRBV5-5 and TRBJ1-2; no clear D gene. The CDR3 contains 14 residues. V was clipped by 1 base and J by 3 bases, with 10 bases between them. Looked up from germline, CDR1 is SGHKS and CDR2 is YYEKEE (reference sequence). The CDR3 region has the DNA TGTGCCAGCAGCTTGTTTATGGCAGACTATGGCTACACCTTC. Residues: CASSLFMADYGYTF.

This clonotype has ten or more counts. The chain recombines TRBV5-1 with TRBJ1-1; no clear D gene. Per germline, CDR1 SGHRS and CDR2 YFSETQ. With 4 bases removed from V and 4 bases from J, the gap between germline ends came to 11 bases. This CDR3 is 13 amino acids long. CDR3 amino acids: CASSVEQSTEAFF. The CDR3 coding sequence is TGCGCCAGCAGCGTAGAACAGAGCACTGAAGCTTTCTTT.

This clonotype was seen at least ten times. This CDR3 reads CASSGEGGSFFYEQYF. The CDR3 bases are TGTGCCAGCAGTGGCGAGGGGGGAAGTTTTTTTTACGAGCAGTACTTC. The chain joins TRBV28 to TRBJ2-7; D possibly matches TRBD1 or TRBD2 (6 bases each). Trimming stripped 5 bases from V and 4 bases from J, with 21 bases between. Germline V lookup: CDR1 MDHEN, CDR2 SYDVKM. This CDR3 spans 16 amino acids.

This clonotype has ten or more counts. This chain links TRBV28 with TRBJ2-1; the D is unclear. Germline loops: CDR1 MDHEN, CDR2 SYDVKM. The CDR3 has 13 amino acids. V lost 1 base and J lost 10, with 11 bases in between. The CDR3 DNA is TGTGCCAGCAGTTTATTAGGTCGGCAGGAGCAGTTCTTC. Its protein is CASSLLGRQEQFF.

V usage is TRBV20-1 and J usage is TRBJ2-3; TRBD2 matches 10 bases. The length of the CDR3 is 14 residues. Germline CDR1 reads DFQATT; CDR2 reads SNEGSKA (reference sequence). V was clipped by 6 bases and J by 1 base; unmatched bases: 4. CDR3 coding DNA: TGCAGTGCAATGACTAGCGGGCGCACAGATACGCAGTATTTT. This encodes CSAMTSGRTDTQYF.

A remark on this clonotype: A much larger clone differs by one base, so this may be a read error. The chain employs TRBV11-3 and TRBJ2-2; 9 nucleotides line up with TRBD1. The CDR3 length is 15 residues. Trimming removed 5 bases from V and 5 bases from J; junction bases left unmatched: 6. Germline-derived CDR1 and CDR2 are SGHNT and YENEEA. The CDR3 reads CASSAGQGKTGELFF. The CDR3 nucleotides read TGTGCCAGCAGCGCGGGACAGGGAAAAACCGGGGAGCTGTTTTTT.

This clonotype was recorded many times. The chain uses TRBV7-2 and TRBJ2-3; 7 nucleotides agree with TRBD2. CDR1 SGHTA and CDR2 FQGNSA come from the germline V gene. The trim removed 2 bases at V and 1 base at J, leaving 3 bases unmatched. The CDR3 runs to 15 residues. This CDR3 reads CASSLYRGGTDTQYF. In nucleotides, the CDR3 is TGTGCCAGCAGCTTATACCGGGGGGGCACAGATACGCAGTATTTT.

This clonotype occurred many times. The chain carries TRBV5-1 and TRBJ1-6; 8 nucleotides match TRBD1. The CDR3 length is 17 residues. From germline, CDR1 is SGHRS and CDR2 YFSETQ. V shed 4 bases and J 4 bases; nucleotides not matched to a gene: 10. The CDR3 bases are TGCGCCAGCAGCGCGGACAGGGAGCACCGGTATAATTCACCCCTCCACTTT. Translated: CASSADREHRYNSPLHF.

Ten or more counts support this clonotype. The J gene is TRBJ1-2, the V gene TRBV5-5; D is unresolved. The V gene lost 0 bases and the J gene lost 4 bases, with 16 bases spanning the gap. Per germline, CDR1 SGHKS and CDR2 YYEKEE (reference sequence). The CDR3 sequence is 16 residues long. The CDR3 reads CASSLVSGNWIYGYTF. CDR3 in DNA: TGTGCCAGCAGCTTGGTTTCGGGGAACTGGATCTATGGCTACACCTTC.

This clonotype was detected ten times or more. The chain recombines TRBV7-2 with TRBJ1-6; no clear D. Germline-derived CDR1 and CDR2 are SGHTA and FQGNSA. V shed 0 bases and J shed 1 base, with 7 bases lying between them. This CDR3 region has 16 residues. The CDR3 region is CASSLAGISYNSPLHF. CDR3 DNA sequence: TGTGCCAGCAGCTTAGCCGGGATTTCCTATAATTCACCCCTCCACTTT.

This clonotype was counted at least ten times. V is TRBV3-1 and J is TRBJ2-7; 7 bases fit TRBD1. The germline V gene has CDR1 LGHDT and CDR2 YNNKEL (reference sequence). The V gene end was trimmed by 3 bases and the J gene end by 5 bases; junction bases not matched to a gene: 10. The CDR3 has 15 amino acids. The CDR3 protein is CASSHVQGSVDEQYF. CDR3 DNA sequence: TGTGCCAGCAGCCATGTACAGGGGTCTGTAGACGAGCAGTACTTC.

Ten or more counts support this clonotype. The chain carries TRBV6-5 and TRBJ2-1; 8 bases map to TRBD2. The CDR3 is 14 residues long. Germline values: CDR1 MNHEY, CDR2 SVGAGI. V gave up 4 bases and J gave up 5 bases; unmatched junction bases: 4. This chain's CDR3 is CASSWGLGNNEQFF. In DNA, the CDR3 is TGTGCCAGCAGTTGGGGACTAGGTAACAATGAGCAGTTCTTC.

This clonotype was observed at least ten times. V gene TRBV11-1 combines with J gene TRBJ2-5; TRBD2 aligns across 9 bases. Germline V gene data show CDR1 as SGHAT and CDR2 as FQDESV (reference sequence). The J segment lost 0 bases and the V segment lost 5 bases, leaving 16 bases of the junction unmatched. The CDR3 extends over 19 amino acids. DNA for the CDR3: TGTGCCAGCAGCCCCGCTGGGGCTAGCGGGGATCGGTACCAAGAGACCCAGTACTTC. Translating gives CASSPAGASGDRYQETQYF.

This clonotype was recorded many times. The chain combines TRBV7-2 with TRBJ1-2, with TRBD1 as a possible D gene (6 bases). This CDR3 contains 13 residues. V lost 5 bases and J 2 bases, leaving 9 bases between the germline ends. Germline V gene sequence: CDR1 SGHTA, CDR2 FQGNSA. The DNA for the CDR3 is TGTGCCAGCAGCCCAGACAGGAACTATGGCTACACCTTC. This sequence encodes CASSPDRNYGYTF. Supplemented by reference TRBV7-2 and TRBJ1-2, the full variable domain reads GAGVSQSPSNKVTEKGKDVELRCDPISGHTALYWYRQSLGQGLEFLIYFQGNSAPDKSGLPSDRFSAERTGGSVSTLTIQRTQQEDSAVYLCASSPDRNYGYTFGSGTRLTVV.

A remark on this clonotype: At one end the junction does not follow the germline gene, possibly because of a read error. The CDR3 DNA is TGCGGTGCTTCACGACAGGGGGTAGAAGCTTTCTTT. Its protein product is CGASRQGVEAFF. The chain couples TRBV20-1 to TRBJ1-1; TRBD1 matches at 9 bases. The CDR3 loop spans 12 amino acids. Germline CDR1 reads DFQATT; CDR2 reads SNEGSKA (reference sequence).

This clonotype was detected only a few times. An end of the junction does not agree with germline; a read error may underlie this. This rearrangement joins TRBV3-1 to TRBJ2-7; 9 bases map to TRBD2. Germline lookup yields CDR1 LGHDT and CDR2 YNNKEL (reference sequence). CDR3 length: 15 amino acids. As DNA, the CDR3 is TGTGCCTGCAGCCGCAGCGGGAGGCCCTCCTACGAGCAGTACTTC. This gives the protein CACSRSGRPSYEQYF.